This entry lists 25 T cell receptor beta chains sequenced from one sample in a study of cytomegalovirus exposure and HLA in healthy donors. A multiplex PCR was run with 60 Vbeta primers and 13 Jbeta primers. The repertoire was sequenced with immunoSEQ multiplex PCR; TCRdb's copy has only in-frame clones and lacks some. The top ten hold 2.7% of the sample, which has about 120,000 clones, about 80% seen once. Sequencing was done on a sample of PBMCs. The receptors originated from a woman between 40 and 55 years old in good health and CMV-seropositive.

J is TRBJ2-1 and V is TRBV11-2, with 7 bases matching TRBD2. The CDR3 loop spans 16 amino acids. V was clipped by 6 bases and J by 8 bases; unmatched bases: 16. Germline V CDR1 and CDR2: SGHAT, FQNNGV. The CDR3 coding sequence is TGTGCCAGCAGTCTCCGGCGGGAGCCTGTCATAGATGAGCAGTTCTTC. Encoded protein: CASSLRREPVIDEQFF.

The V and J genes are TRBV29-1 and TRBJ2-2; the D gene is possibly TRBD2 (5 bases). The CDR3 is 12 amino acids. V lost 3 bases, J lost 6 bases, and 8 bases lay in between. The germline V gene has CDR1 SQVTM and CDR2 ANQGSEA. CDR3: CSVDWESGELFF. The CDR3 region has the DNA TGCAGCGTTGACTGGGAGTCCGGGGAGCTGTTTTTT.

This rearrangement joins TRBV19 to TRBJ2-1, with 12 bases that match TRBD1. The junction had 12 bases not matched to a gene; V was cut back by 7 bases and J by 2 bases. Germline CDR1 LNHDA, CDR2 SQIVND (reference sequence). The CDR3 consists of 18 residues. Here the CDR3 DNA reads TGTGCCAGTACCAAAGGGCGGGGGACAGGGGGCGCCTACAATGAGCAGTTCTTC. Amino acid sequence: CASTKGRGTGGAYNEQFF.

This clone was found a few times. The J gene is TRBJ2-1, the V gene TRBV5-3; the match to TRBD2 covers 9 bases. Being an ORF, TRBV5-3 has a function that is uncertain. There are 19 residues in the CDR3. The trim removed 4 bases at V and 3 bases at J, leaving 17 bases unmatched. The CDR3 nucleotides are TGTGCCAGAAGCCTAAGGGCTAGCGGGGACCCTTACCACTACAATGAGCAGTTCTTC. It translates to CARSLRASGDPYHYNEQFF.

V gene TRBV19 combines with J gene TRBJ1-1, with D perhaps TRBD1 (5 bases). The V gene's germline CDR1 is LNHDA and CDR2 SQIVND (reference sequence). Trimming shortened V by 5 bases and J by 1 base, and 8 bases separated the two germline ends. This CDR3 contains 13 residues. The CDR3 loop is CASSGGQNTEAFF. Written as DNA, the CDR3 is TGTGCCAGTAGTGGTGGACAGAACACTGAAGCTTTCTTT.

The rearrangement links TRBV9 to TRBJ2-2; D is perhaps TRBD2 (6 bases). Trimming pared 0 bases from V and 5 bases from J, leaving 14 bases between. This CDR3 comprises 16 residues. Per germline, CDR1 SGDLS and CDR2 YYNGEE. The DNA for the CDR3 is TGTGCCAGCAGCGTAGAAATTAGCGGACTAACCGGGGAGCTGTTTTTT. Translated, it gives CASSVEISGLTGELFF.

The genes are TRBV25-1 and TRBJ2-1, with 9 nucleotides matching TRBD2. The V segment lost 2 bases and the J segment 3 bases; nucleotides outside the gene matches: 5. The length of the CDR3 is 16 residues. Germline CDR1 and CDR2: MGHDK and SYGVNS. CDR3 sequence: CASSEGGSGSYNEQFF. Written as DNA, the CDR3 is TGTGCCAGCAGTGAAGGAGGTAGCGGGAGCTACAATGAGCAGTTCTTC.

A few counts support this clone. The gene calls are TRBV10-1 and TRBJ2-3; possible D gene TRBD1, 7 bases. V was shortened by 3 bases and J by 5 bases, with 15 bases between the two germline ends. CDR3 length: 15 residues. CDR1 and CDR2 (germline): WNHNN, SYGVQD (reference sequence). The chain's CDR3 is CASSDQGGLVDTQYF. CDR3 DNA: TGCGCCAGCAGTGATCAGGGGGGCCTAGTAGATACGCAGTATTTT.

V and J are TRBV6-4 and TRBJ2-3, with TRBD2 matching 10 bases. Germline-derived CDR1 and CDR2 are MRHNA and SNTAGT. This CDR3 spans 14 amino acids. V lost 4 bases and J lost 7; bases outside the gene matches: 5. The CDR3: CASSALAGDHTQYF. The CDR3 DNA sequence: TGTGCCAGCAGTGCGCTAGCGGGAGATCATACGCAGTATTTT.

The CDR3 here is CASSLAPGGNQPQHF. CDR3 in DNA: TGTGCCAGCAGCTTAGCGCCGGGGGGCAATCAGCCCCAGCATTTT. J is TRBJ1-5 and V is TRBV7-2; perhaps TRBD1 as D (5 bases). V dropped 0 bases and J dropped 2 bases, with 8 bases sitting between them. The CDR3 consists of 15 residues. Germline V gives CDR1 SGHTA, CDR2 FQGNSA.

The CDR3 spells CASSTSGGEKLFF. As DNA, the CDR3 is TGTGCCAGTAGTACCTCTGGAGGGGAAAAACTGTTTTTT. The chain uses TRBV19 and TRBJ1-4; D unresolved. Germline V lookup: CDR1 LNHDA, CDR2 SQIVND (reference sequence). This CDR3 spans 13 amino acids. The germline V and J ends were trimmed by 4 bases and 8 bases, with 11 bases remaining between them. Based on the CDR3 plus reference TRBV19 and TRBJ1-4, the full variable domain is DGGITQSPKYLFRKEGQNVTLSCEQNLNHDAMYWYRQDPGQGLRLIYYSQIVNDFQKGDIAEGYSVSREKKESFPLTVTSAQKNPTAFYLCASSTSGGEKLFFGSGTQLSVL.

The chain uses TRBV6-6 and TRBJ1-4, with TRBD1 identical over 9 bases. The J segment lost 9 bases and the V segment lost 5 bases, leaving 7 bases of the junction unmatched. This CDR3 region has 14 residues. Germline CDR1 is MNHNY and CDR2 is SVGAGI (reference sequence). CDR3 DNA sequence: TGTGCCAGCAGTGACACAGGGGGCGCGAAAAAACTGTTTTTT. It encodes CASSDTGGAKKLFF.

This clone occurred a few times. The CDR3 region has the DNA TGTGCCAGCAGAGCGGGAGGGGAGAACTACGAGCAGTACTTC. It codes for CASRAGGENYEQYF. This rearrangement joins TRBV6-5 to TRBJ2-7, with 10 bases that match TRBD2. Germline CDR1 reads MNHEY; CDR2 reads SVGAGI. The trim removed 6 bases at V and 3 bases at J, leaving 5 bases unmatched. The CDR3 spans 14 residues.

CDR3 in amino acids: CASSLDRATGELFF. As DNA, the CDR3 is TGTGCCAGCAGCCTCGACAGGGCCACCGGGGAGCTGTTTTTT. The rearrangement uses TRBV11-2 and TRBJ2-2, with TRBD1 matching over 7 bases. Germline V gene lookup returns CDR1 SGHAT and CDR2 FQNNGV. Trimming took 5 bases from V and 4 from J; bases not matched to a gene: 4. The CDR3 has 14 amino acids.

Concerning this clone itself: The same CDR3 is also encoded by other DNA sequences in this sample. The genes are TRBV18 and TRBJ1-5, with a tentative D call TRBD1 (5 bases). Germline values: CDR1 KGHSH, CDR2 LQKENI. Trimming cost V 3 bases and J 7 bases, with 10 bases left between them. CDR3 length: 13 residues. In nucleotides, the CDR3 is TGTGCCAGCTCACCCAGGGAGGACCAGCCCCAGCATTTT. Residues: CASSPREDQPQHF.

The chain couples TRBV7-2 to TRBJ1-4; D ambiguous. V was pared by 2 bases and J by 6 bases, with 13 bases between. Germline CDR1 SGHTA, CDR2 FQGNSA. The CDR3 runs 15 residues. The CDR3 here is CASSLQQSSYEKLFF. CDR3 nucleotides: TGTGCCAGCAGCTTACAACAGTCCTCTTATGAAAAACTGTTTTTT. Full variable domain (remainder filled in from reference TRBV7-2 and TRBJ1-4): GAGVSQSPSNKVTEKGKDVELRCDPISGHTALYWYRQSLGQGLEFLIYFQGNSAPDKSGLPSDRFSAERTGGSVSTLTIQRTQQEDSAVYLCASSLQQSSYEKLFFGSGTQLSVL.

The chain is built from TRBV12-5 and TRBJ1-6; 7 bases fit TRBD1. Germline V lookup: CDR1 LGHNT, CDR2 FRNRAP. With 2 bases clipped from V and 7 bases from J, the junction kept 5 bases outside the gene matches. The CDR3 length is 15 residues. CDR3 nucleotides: TGTGCTAGTGGTTTGTCACAGGGGCCGAATTCACCCCTCCACTTT. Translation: CASGLSQGPNSPLHF. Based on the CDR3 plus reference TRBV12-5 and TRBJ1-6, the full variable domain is DARVTQTPRHKVTEMGQEVTMRCQPILGHNTVFWYRQTMMQGLELLAYFRNRAPLDDSGMPKDRFSAEMPDATLATLKIQPSEPRDSAVYFCASGLSQGPNSPLHFGNGTRLTVT.

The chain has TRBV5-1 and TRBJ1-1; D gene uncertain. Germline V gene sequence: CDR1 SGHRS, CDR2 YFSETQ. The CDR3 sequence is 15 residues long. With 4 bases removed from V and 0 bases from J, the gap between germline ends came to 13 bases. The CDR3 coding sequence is TGCGCCAGCAGCCCGAAAGGGAGCATGAACACTGAAGCTTTCTTT. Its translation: CASSPKGSMNTEAFF.

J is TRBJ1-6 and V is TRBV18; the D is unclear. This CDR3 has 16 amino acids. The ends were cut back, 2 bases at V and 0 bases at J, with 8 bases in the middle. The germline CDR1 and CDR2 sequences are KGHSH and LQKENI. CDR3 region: CASSPWESSYNSPLHF. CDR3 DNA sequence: TGTGCCAGCTCACCATGGGAGAGCTCCTATAATTCACCCCTCCACTTT.

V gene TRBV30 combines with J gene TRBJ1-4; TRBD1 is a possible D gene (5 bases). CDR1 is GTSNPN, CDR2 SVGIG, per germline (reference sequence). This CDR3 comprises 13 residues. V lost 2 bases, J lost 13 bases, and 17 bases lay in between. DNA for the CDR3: TGTGCCTGGAGTCGGGGGAGTGGGACGGGACTGTTTTTT. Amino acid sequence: CAWSRGSGTGLFF.

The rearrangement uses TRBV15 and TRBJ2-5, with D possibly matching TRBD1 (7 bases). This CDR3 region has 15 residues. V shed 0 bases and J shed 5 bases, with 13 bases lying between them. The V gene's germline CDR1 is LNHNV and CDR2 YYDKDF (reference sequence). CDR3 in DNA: TGTGCCACCAGCAGAGATCGGGCAGGGGGGGAGACCCAGTACTTC. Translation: CATSRDRAGGETQYF.

In nucleotides, the CDR3 is TGTGCCAGCAGCTTGGGCGGGACAGGCGTGAACACTGAAGCTTTCTTT. This sequence encodes CASSLGGTGVNTEAFF. The rearrangement joins TRBV5-4 to TRBJ1-1; 8 nucleotides agree with TRBD1. V lost 0 bases, J lost 0 bases, and 4 bases stayed unmatched. Germline CDR1 and CDR2: SGHNT and YYREEE (reference sequence). The CDR3 contains 16 residues.

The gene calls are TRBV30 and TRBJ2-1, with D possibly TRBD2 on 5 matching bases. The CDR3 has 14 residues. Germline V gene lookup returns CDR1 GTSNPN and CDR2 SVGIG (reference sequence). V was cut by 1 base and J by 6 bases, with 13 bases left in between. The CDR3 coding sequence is TGTGCCTGGAGTGACGGTAGCGAGGTCAATGAGCAGTTCTTC. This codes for CAWSDGSEVNEQFF.

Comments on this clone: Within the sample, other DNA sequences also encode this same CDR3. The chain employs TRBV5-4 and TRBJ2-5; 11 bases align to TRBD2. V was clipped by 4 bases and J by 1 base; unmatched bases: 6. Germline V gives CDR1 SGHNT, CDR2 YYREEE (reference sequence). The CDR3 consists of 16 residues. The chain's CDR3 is CASSLGLAVTQETQYF. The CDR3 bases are TGTGCCAGCAGCCTGGGACTAGCGGTAACCCAAGAGACCCAGTACTTC.

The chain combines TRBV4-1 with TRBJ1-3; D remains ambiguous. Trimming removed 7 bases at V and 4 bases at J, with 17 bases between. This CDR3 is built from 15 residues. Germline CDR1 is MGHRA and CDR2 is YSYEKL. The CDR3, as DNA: TGCGCCAGCAAACTGAGGAGCGACTCGGGAAACACCATATATTTT. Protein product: CASKLRSDSGNTIYF.